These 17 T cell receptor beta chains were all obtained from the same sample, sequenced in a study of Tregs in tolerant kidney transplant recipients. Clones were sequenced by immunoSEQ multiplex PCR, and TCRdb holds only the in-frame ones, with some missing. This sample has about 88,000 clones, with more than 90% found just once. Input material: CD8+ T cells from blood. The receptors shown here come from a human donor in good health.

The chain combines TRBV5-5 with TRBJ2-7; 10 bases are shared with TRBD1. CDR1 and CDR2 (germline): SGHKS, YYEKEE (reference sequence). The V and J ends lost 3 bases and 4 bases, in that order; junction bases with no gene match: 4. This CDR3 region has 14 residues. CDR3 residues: CASSSGTGVYEQYF. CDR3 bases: TGTGCCAGCAGCTCCGGGACAGGGGTGTACGAGCAGTACTTC.

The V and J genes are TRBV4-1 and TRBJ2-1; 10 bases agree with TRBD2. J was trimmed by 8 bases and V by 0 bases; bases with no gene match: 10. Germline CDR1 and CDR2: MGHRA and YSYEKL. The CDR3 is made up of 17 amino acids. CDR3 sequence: CASSQDPLAGVRDEQFF. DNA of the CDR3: TGCGCCAGCAGCCAAGACCCTCTAGCGGGAGTCAGAGATGAGCAGTTCTTC.

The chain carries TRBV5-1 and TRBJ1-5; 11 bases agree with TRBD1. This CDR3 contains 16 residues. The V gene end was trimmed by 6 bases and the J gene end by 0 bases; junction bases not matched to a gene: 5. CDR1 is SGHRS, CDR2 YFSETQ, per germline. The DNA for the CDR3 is TGCGCCAGCACCCGGACAGGGGGCGATAGCAATCAGCCCCAGCATTTT. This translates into CASTRTGGDSNQPQHF. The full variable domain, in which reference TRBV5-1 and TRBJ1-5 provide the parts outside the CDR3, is KAGVTQTPRYLIKTRGQQVTLSCSPISGHRSVSWYQQTPGQGLQFLFEYFSETQRNKGNFPGRFSGRQFSNSRSEMNVSTLELGDSALYLCASTRTGGDSNQPQHFGDGTRLSIL.

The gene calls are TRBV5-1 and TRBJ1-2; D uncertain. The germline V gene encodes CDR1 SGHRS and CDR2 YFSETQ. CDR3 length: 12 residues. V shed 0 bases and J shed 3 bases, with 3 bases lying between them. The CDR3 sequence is CASSLDDYGYTF. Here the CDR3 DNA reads TGCGCCAGCAGCTTGGACGACTATGGCTACACCTTC.

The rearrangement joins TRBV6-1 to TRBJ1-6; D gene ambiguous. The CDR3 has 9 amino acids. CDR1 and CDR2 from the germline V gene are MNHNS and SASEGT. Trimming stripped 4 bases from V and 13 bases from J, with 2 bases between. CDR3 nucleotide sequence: TGTGCCAGCAGTGTGCCCCTCCACTTT. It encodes CASSVPLHF.

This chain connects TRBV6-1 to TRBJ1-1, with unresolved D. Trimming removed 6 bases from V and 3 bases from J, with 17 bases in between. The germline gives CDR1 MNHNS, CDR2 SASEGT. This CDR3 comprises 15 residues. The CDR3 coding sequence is TGTGCCAGCAGCTACGCAGAGACTAAGGACACTGAAGCTTTCTTT. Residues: CASSYAETKDTEAFF.

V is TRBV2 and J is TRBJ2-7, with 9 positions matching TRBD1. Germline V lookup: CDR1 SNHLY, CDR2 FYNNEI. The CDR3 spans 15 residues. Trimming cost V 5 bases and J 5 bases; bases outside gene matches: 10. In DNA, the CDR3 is TGTGCCAGCAGTCAAACAGGGGGCGCGTCCCACGAGCAGTACTTC. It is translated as CASSQTGGASHEQYF. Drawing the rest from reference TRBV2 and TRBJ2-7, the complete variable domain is EPEVTQTPSHQVTQMGQEVILRCVPISNHLYFYWYRQILGQKVEFLVSFYNNEISEKSEIFDDQFSVERPDGSNFTLKIRSTKLEDSAMYFCASSQTGGASHEQYFGPGTRLTVT.

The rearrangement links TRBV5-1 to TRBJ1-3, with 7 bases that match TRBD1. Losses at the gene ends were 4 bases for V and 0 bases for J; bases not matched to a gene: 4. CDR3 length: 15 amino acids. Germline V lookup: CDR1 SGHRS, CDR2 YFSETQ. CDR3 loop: CASSPGQLSGNTIYF. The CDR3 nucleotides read TGCGCCAGCAGCCCGGGACAGCTCTCTGGAAACACCATATATTTT.

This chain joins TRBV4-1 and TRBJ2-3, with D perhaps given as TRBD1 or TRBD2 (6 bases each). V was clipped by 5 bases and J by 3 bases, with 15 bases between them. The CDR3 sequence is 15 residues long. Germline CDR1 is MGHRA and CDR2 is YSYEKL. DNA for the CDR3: TGCGCCAGCAGCAGGACTCCGGGGGCGACAGATACGCAGTATTTT. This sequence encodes CASSRTPGATDTQYF.

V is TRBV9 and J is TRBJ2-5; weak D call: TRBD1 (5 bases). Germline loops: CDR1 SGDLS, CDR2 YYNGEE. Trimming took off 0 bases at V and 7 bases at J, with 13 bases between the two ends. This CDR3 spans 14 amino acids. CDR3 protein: CASSVGIGVGTQYF. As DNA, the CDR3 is TGTGCCAGCAGCGTAGGTATAGGGGTCGGGACCCAGTACTTC.

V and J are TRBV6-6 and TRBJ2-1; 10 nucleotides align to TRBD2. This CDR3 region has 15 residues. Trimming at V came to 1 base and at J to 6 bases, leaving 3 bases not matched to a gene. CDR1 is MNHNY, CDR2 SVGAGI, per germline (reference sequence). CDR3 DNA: TGTGCCAGCAGTTACTATTTAGCGGGAGGCAATGAGCAGTTCTTC. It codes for CASSYYLAGGNEQFF.

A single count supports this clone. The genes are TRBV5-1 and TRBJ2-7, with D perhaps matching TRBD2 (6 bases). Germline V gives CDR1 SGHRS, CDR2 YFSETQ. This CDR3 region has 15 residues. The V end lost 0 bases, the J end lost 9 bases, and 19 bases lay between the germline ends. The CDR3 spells CASSLGRSSDQGQYF. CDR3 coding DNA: TGCGCCAGCAGCTTGGGCCGTTCTAGCGACCAAGGGCAGTACTTC.

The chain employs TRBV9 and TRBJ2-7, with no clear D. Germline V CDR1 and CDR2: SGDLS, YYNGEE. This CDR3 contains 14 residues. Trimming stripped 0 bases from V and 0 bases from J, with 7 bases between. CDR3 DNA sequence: TGTGCCAGCAGCGTAGAAACCTTCTCCTACGAGCAGTACTTC. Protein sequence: CASSVETFSYEQYF. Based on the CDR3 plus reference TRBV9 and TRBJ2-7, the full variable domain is DSGVTQTPKHLITATGQRVTLRCSPRSGDLSVYWYQQSLDQGLQFLIQYYNGEERAKGNILERFSAQQFPDLHSELNLSSLELGDSALYFCASSVETFSYEQYFGPGTRLTVT.

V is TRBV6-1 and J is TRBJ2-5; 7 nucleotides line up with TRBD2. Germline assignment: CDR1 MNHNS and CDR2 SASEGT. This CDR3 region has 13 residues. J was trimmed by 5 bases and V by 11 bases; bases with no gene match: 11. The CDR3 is CAGNRDYKETQYF. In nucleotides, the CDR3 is TGTGCCGGCAACCGGGACTACAAGGAGACCCAGTACTTC.

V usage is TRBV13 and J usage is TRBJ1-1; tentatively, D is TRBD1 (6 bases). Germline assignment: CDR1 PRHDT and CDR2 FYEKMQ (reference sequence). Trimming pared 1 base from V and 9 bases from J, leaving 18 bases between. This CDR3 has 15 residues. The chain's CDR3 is CASSLVQGLDPQAFF. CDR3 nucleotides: TGTGCCAGCAGCTTAGTACAGGGACTAGACCCCCAAGCTTTCTTT.

As DNA, the CDR3 is TGTGCCAGCAGCTTAGAAAGCTCTGGAAACACCATATATTTT. It yields the protein CASSLESSGNTIYF. The chain has TRBV13 and TRBJ1-3; D gene unclear. The V gene's germline CDR1 is PRHDT and CDR2 FYEKMQ (reference sequence). The V gene lost 1 base and the J gene lost 0 bases, with 4 bases spanning the gap. The CDR3 is 14 amino acids.

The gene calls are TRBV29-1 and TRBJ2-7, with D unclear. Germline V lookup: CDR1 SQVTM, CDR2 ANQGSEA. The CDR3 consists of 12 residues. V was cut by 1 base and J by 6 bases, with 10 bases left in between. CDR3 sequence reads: CSVEVYGLEQYF. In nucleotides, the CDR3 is TGCAGCGTTGAAGTCTACGGGCTCGAGCAGTACTTC.